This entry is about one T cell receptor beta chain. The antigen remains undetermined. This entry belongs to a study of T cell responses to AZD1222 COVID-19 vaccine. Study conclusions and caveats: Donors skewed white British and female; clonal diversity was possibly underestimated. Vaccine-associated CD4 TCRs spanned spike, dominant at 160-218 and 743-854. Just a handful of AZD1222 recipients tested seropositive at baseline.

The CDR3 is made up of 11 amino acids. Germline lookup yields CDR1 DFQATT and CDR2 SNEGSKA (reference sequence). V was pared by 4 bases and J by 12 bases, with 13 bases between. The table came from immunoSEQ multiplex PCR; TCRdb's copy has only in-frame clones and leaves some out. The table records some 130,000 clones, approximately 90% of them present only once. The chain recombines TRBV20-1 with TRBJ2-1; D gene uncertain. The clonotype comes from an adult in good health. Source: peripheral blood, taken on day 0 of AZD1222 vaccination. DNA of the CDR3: TGCAGTGCTATCAGCAGAATTGGGCAGTTCTTC. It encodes CSAISRIGQFF.